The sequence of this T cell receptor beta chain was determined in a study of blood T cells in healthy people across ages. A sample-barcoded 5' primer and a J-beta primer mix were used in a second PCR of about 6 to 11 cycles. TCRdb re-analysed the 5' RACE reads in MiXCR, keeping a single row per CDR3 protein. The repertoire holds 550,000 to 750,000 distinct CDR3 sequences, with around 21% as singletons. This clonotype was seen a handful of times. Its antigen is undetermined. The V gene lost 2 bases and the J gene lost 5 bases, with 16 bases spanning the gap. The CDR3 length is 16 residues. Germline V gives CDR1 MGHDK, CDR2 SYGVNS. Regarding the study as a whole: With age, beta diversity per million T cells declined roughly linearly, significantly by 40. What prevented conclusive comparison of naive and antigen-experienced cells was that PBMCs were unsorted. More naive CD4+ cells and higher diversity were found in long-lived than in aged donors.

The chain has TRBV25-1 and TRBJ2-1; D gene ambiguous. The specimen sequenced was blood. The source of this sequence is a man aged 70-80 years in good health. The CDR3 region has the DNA TGTGCCAGCAGTGAACTAGACATGGCTGTCCACAATGAGCAGTTCTTC. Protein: CASSELDMAVHNEQFF. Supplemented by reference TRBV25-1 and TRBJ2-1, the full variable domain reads EADIYQTPRYLVIGTGKKITLECSQTMGHDKMYWYQQDPGMELHLIHYSYGVNSTEKGDLSSESTVSRIRTEHFPLTLESARPSHTSQYLCASSELDMAVHNEQFFGPGTRLTVL.